The 5 T cell receptor beta chains reported below all come from one sample, sequenced in a study of beta chain features in type 1 diabetes. The sequenced template was cDNA made from the entire isolated RNA. Assay used: immunoSEQ multiplex PCR; TCRdb lists only in-frame clones, some missing. Of about 900,000 clones listed, about a sixth are singletons. Specimen: naive CD4+ T cells from blood. The source is a woman under 30 in good health.

V and J are TRBV28 and TRBJ1-2; 8 bases line up with TRBD1. Germline loops: CDR1 MDHEN, CDR2 SYDVKM. CDR3 length: 12 residues. V shed 6 bases and J 8 bases; nucleotides not matched to a gene: 5. The CDR3 coding sequence is TGTGCCAGCAGATCGACAGGGGTCGGCTACACCTTC. This encodes CASRSTGVGYTF.

This clone has more than one count but fewer than ten. V and J are TRBV4-2 and TRBJ1-1, with unresolved D. The V and J ends lost 1 base and 7 bases respectively, with 7 bases between them. There are 12 residues in the CDR3. CDR1 is LGHNA, CDR2 YNFKEQ, per germline. CDR3 nucleotides: TGTGCCAGCAGCCAAGCAGCAGGTGAAGCTTTCTTT. Translated: CASSQAAGEAFF.

This clone was detected only a few times. The chain has TRBV29-1 and TRBJ2-3; D tentatively reads TRBD1 or TRBD2 (6 bases each). The CDR3 is 14 residues long. V was trimmed by 6 bases and J by 0 bases, leaving 13 bases between them. Looked up from germline, CDR1 is SQVTM and CDR2 is ANQGSEA. CDR3 in amino acids: CSVGRGGSTDTQYF. The CDR3 bases are TGCAGCGTCGGGAGAGGGGGGAGCACAGATACGCAGTATTTT.

The rearrangement links TRBV10-3 to TRBJ2-1, with 8 positions matching TRBD1. V trimming: 10 bases; J trimming: 2 bases; junction bases outside the gene matches: 16. This CDR3 is built from 17 residues. Germline-derived CDR1 and CDR2 are ENHRY and SYGVKD. The CDR3 DNA reads TGTGCCACCCGGTACATAGGACAGGGAGGAACCTACAATGAGCAGTTCTTC. This encodes CATRYIGQGGTYNEQFF.

The gene calls are TRBV4-3 and TRBJ2-5; 8 nucleotides match TRBD2. The CDR3 is 14 residues long. Germline V gene data show CDR1 as LGHNA and CDR2 as YSLEER. Germline trimming cut 8 bases from V and 5 bases from J; bases unmatched to any gene: 10. CDR3: CASGKLAARETQYF. The DNA of the CDR3 is TGCGCCAGCGGAAAACTAGCGGCGAGGGAGACCCAGTACTTC.